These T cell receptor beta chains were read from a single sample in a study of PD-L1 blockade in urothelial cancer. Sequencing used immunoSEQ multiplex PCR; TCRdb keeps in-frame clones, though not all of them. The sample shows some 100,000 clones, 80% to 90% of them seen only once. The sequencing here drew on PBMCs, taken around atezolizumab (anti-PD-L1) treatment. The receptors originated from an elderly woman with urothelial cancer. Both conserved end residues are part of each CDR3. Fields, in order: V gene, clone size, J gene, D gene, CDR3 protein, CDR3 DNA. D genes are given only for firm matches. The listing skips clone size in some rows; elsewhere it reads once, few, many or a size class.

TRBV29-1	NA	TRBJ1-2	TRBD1	CSVALGTGNGYTF	TGCAGCGTTGCTCTCGGGACAGGGAATGGCTACACCTTC
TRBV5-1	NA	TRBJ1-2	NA	CASSLAEQAHYGYTF	TGCGCCAGCAGCTTGGCCGAACAGGCTCACTATGGCTACACCTTC
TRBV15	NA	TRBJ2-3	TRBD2	CATSKGPGTSGRTDTQYF	TGTGCCACCAGCAAAGGACCCGGGACTAGCGGGCGCACAGATACGCAGTATTTT
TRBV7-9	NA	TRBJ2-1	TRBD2	CASTSRRGDEQFF	TGTGCCAGCACCAGCCGGCGGGGGGATGAGCAGTTCTTC
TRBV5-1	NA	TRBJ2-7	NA	CASSLVGDRVYEQYF	TGCGCCAGCAGCTTGGTTGGTGACAGAGTTTACGAGCAGTACTTC
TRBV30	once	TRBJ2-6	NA	CAWSKGDGANVLTF	TGTGCCTGGAGTAAGGGGGATGGGGCCAACGTCCTGACTTTC
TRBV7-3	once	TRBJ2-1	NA	CASSRDSSSYNEQFF	TGTGCCAGCAGCCGGGACTCGAGCTCCTACAATGAGCAGTTCTTC
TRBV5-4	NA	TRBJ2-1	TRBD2	CASSSRLAGGIPNEQFF	TGTGCCAGCAGCTCCAGACTAGCGGGAGGGATCCCCAATGAGCAGTTCTTC
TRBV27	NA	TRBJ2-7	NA	CASSLSSGTYEQYF	TGTGCCAGCAGTTTAAGCTCAGGTACCTACGAGCAGTACTTC
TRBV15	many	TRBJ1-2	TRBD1	CATSRARQGSRDGYTF	TGTGCCACCAGCAGAGCCCGACAGGGTAGCAGAGACGGCTACACCTTC
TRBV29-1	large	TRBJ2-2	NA	CSVEDLQGTNTGELFF	TGCAGCGTTGAAGATCTTCAGGGAACGAACACCGGGGAGCTGTTTTTT
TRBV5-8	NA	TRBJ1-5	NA	CASSFRGGAWGNQPQHF	TGTGCCAGCAGCTTCCGGGGGGGGGCTTGGGGCAATCAGCCCCAGCATTTT
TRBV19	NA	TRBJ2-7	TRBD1	CASSIDRDSLSEQYF	TGTGCCAGTAGTATCGACCGGGACAGCTTGTCCGAGCAGTACTTC
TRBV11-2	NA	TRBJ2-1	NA	CASSSDGTRSYNEQFF	TGTGCCAGCAGCTCCGACGGGACAAGGTCCTACAATGAGCAGTTCTTC
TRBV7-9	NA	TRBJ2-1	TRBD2	CASSFPVVAGANEQFF	TGTGCCAGCAGCTTCCCGGTGGTAGCGGGAGCCAATGAGCAGTTCTTC
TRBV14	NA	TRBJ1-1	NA	CASSRDLTGGNTEAFF	TGTGCCAGCAGCCGAGACTTGACCGGCGGGAACACTGAAGCTTTCTTT
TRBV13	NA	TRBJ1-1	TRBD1	CASTWDRGRVVNTEAFF	TGTGCCAGCACCTGGGACAGGGGGCGAGTGGTGAACACTGAAGCTTTCTTT
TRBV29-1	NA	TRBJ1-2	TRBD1	CSVRDRGFYGYTF	TGCAGCGTTCGCGACAGGGGGTTCTATGGCTACACCTTC
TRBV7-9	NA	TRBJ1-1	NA	CASSLRGWGTEAFF	TGTGCCAGCAGCTTAAGGGGGTGGGGGACTGAAGCTTTCTTT
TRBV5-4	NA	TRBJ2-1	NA	CASSLAGLGEQFF	TGTGCCAGCAGCTTGGCAGGGTTGGGTGAGCAGTTCTTC
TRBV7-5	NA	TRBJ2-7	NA	CVRSFRLTLAYEQYF	TGTGTCAGAAGCTTCAGACTCACGCTAGCCTACGAGCAGTACTTC
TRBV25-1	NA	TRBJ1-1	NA	CASSDEQANMNTEAFF	TGTGCCAGCAGTGACGAGCAGGCAAATATGAACACTGAAGCTTTCTTT
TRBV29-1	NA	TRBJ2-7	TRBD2	CSITSGRYEQYF	TGCAGCATAACTAGCGGGAGATACGAGCAGTACTTC
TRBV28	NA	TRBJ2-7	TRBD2	CASSGTNYEQYF	TGTGCCAGCAGTGGGACTAACTACGAGCAGTACTTC
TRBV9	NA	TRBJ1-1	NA	CASSVVEGFTGKAFF	TGTGCCAGCAGCGTAGTCGAAGGCTTCACCGGGAAAGCTTTCTTT
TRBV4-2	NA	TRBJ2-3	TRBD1	CASSQGGTGDPHTQYF	TGTGCCAGCAGCCAAGGGGGGACAGGGGATCCGCATACGCAGTATTTT
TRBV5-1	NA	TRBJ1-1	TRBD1	CASSGAGTGANTEAFF	TGCGCCAGCAGCGGAGCCGGGACAGGGGCTAACACTGAAGCTTTCTTT